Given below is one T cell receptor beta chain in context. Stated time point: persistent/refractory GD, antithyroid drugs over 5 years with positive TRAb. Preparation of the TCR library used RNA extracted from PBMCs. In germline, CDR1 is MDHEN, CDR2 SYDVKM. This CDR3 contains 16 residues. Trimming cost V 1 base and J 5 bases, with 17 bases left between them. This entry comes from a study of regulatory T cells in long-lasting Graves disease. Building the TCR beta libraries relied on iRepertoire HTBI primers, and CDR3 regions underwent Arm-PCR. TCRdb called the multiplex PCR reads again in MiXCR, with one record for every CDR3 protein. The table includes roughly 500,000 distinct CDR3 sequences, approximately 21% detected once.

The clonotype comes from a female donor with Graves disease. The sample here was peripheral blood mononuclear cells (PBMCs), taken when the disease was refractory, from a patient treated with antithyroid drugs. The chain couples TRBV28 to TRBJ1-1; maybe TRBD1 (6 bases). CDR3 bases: TGTGCCAGCAGTTTATACCCTTGGGGGGGCGAGACTGAAGCTTTCTTT. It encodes CASSLYPWGGETEAFF.